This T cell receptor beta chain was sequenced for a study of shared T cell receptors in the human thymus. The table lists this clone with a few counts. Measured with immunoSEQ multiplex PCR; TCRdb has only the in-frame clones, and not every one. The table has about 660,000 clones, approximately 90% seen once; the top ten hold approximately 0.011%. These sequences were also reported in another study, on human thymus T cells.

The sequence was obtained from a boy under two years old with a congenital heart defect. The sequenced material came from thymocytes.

CDR3: CASSPRGLYTEAFF. The CDR3 DNA follows: TGTGCCAGCTCACCCAGGGGGCTCTACACTGAAGCTTTCTTT. The chain recombines TRBV18 with TRBJ1-1; TRBD1 aligns across 8 bases. Germline CDR1 reads KGHSH; CDR2 reads LQKENI. Unmatched junction bases numbered 3, after V lost 3 bases and J lost 3 bases. CDR3 length equals 14 residues. The variable domain in full, with the rest retrieved from reference TRBV18 and TRBJ1-1, is NAGVMQNPRHLVRRRGQEARLRCSPMKGHSHVYWYRQLPEEGLKFMVYLQKENIIDESGMPKERFSAEFPKEGPSILRIQQVVRGDSAAYFCASSPRGLYTEAFFGQGTRLTVV.